These T cell receptor beta chains were read from a single sample in a study of blood T cells in healthy people across ages. Each CDR3 protein is one row after TCRdb ran MiXCR on the 5' RACE reads. The sample records about 640,000 distinct CDR3 sequences, about 43% being singletons. The sequencing sample was made of blood. The receptors were sampled from a man aged 80 or over in good health. Each CDR3 is given with its conserved first and last residue. A D gene is named only where the DNA matches it firmly. Some rows have no size entry. The others give once, few or many, or a class for an expanded clone.

size: .; J: TRBJ2-1; D: TRBD2; V: TRBV6-5; CDR3: CASSSGTRHNEQFF; DNA: TGTGCCAGCAGTTCCGGGACTAGACACAATGAGCAGTTCTTC
size: .; J: TRBJ1-4; D: .; V: TRBV28; CDR3: CASRGQGRGLSLGEKLFF; DNA: TGTGCCAGCAGGGGGCAAGGCAGGGGACTCTCGCTCGGTGAAAAACTGTTTTTT
size: .; J: TRBJ2-5; D: .; V: TRBV30; CDR3: CAWAQETQYF; DNA: TGTGCCTGGGCTCAAGAGACCCAGTACTTC
size: many; J: TRBJ2-1; D: TRBD1; V: TRBV24-1; CDR3: CATSDFLGTGGNEQFF; DNA: TGTGCCACCAGTGATTTCCTTGGGACAGGGGGCAATGAGCAGTTCTTC
size: .; J: TRBJ2-1; D: .; V: TRBV6-2/TRBV6-3; CDR3: CASSSAAGTPLHNEQFF; DNA: TGTGCCAGCAGTTCAGCAGCGGGCACCCCTTTACACAATGAGCAGTTCTTC
size: many; J: TRBJ2-7; D: TRBD1; V: TRBV12-5; CDR3: CASGLETGQGVNEQYF; DNA: TGTGCTAGTGGTTTGGAAACCGGACAGGGGGTCAACGAGCAGTACTTC
size: .; J: TRBJ1-2; D: .; V: TRBV7-8; CDR3: CASSLEGTIGYTF; DNA: TGTGCCAGCAGCTTAGAGGGGACGATTGGCTACACCTTC
size: .; J: TRBJ1-2; D: .; V: TRBV12-3/TRBV12-4; CDR3: CASSFGGLNYGYTF; DNA: TGTGCCAGCAGTTTCGGAGGGCTAAACTATGGCTACACCTTC
size: .; J: TRBJ2-2; D: TRBD2; V: TRBV3-1; CDR3: CASSLRAGGTNTGELFF; DNA: TGTGCCAGCAGCCTGAGAGCGGGGGGGACGAACACCGGGGAGCTGTTTTTT
size: once; J: TRBJ1-5; D: TRBD1; V: TRBV20-1; CDR3: CSAETGAGQPQHF; DNA: TGCAGTGCGGAGACAGGGGCAGGGCAGCCCCAGCATTTT
size: .; J: TRBJ2-7; D: .; V: TRBV14; CDR3: CASSQDVSHYNEQYF; DNA: TGTGCCAGCAGCCAAGATGTCTCCCACTACAATGAGCAGTACTTC
size: .; J: TRBJ2-3; D: TRBD2; V: TRBV11-3; CDR3: CASSLGGGRYTDTQYF; DNA: TGTGCCAGCAGCTTAGGCGGGGGGAGATACACAGATACGCAGTATTTT
size: once; J: TRBJ2-7; D: TRBD2; V: TRBV20-1; CDR3: CSVALAGGVGEQYF; DNA: TGCAGTGTCGCGCTAGCGGGAGGGGTTGGGGAGCAGTACTTC
size: .; J: TRBJ1-5; D: .; V: TRBV25-1; CDR3: CASSYRNPRSNQPQHF; DNA: TGTGCCAGCAGCTACAGAAATCCCCGAAGCAATCAGCCCCAGCATTTT
size: .; J: TRBJ1-2; D: TRBD1; V: TRBV15; CDR3: CASGQGRGYTF; DNA: TGTGCCAGTGGACAGGGGCGAGGCTACACCTTC
size: few; J: TRBJ1-2; D: .; V: TRBV20-1; CDR3: CSARVESYGYTF; DNA: TGCAGTGCTAGAGTCGAATCCTATGGCTACACCTTC
size: .; J: TRBJ2-7; D: TRBD2; V: TRBV5-1; CDR3: CASSPLAGGPFNEQYF; DNA: TGCGCCAGCAGCCCGTTAGCGGGAGGGCCTTTCAATGAGCAGTACTTC
size: .; J: TRBJ2-5; D: TRBD2; V: TRBV6-2/TRBV6-3; CDR3: CASSAGTTGNEQYF; DNA: TGTGCCAGCAGTGCCGGGACTACGGGCAATGAGCAGTACTTC
size: once; J: TRBJ2-1; D: TRBD1; V: TRBV28; CDR3: CASSTPGQGPNEQFF; DNA: TGTGCCAGCAGTACACCGGGACAGGGGCCGAATGAGCAGTTCTTC
size: .; J: TRBJ2-1; D: .; V: TRBV12-3/TRBV12-4; CDR3: CASSPDGTHNEQFF; DNA: TGTGCCAGCAGTCCCGACGGGACCCACAATGAGCAGTTCTTC
size: .; J: TRBJ2-1; D: .; V: TRBV20-1; CDR3: CSAREERGSSYNEQFF; DNA: TGCAGTGCTAGAGAAGAAAGGGGGAGCTCCTACAATGAGCAGTTCTTC
size: many; J: TRBJ2-3; D: .; V: TRBV7-2; CDR3: CASSPLGRAGSTDTQYF; DNA: TGTGCCAGCAGCCCCCTCGGTCGGGCAGGGTCGACAGATACGCAGTATTTT
size: .; J: TRBJ1-1; D: .; V: TRBV10-3; CDR3: CAIKRGGENTGAFF; DNA: TGTGCCATCAAAAGGGGTGGGGAGAACACTGGAGCTTTCTTT
size: few; J: TRBJ1-5; D: .; V: TRBV20-1; CDR3: CSARDHSQGSQPQHF; DNA: TGCAGTGCTAGAGATCATTCCCAGGGGAGTCAGCCCCAGCATTTT
size: many; J: TRBJ2-5; D: TRBD1; V: TRBV5-4; CDR3: CASSLDRRETQYF; DNA: TGCGCCAGCAGCTTGGACAGGAGAGAGACCCAGTACTTC
size: .; J: TRBJ2-5; D: .; V: TRBV20-1; CDR3: CSAVNNGETQYF; DNA: TGCAGTGCTGTAAATAACGGGGAGACCCAGTACTTC
size: .; J: TRBJ2-1; D: TRBD2; V: TRBV7-9; CDR3: CTSSLGLVSYNEQFF; DNA: TGTACCAGCAGCTTAGGACTAGTCTCCTACAATGAGCAGTTCTTC
size: .; J: TRBJ2-2; D: .; V: TRBV11-2; CDR3: CASSSNRGINTGELFF; DNA: TGTGCCAGCAGCTCCAATCGCGGGATAAACACCGGGGAGCTGTTTTTT
size: few; J: TRBJ1-2; D: TRBD1; V: TRBV4-1; CDR3: CASAPGQGPTNYGYTF; DNA: TGCGCCAGCGCCCCGGGACAGGGGCCAACTAACTATGGCTACACCTTC
size: many; J: TRBJ2-7; D: .; V: TRBV10-3; CDR3: CAISSSYEQYF; DNA: TGTGCCATCAGTAGCTCCTACGAGCAGTACTTC
size: many; J: TRBJ2-7; D: TRBD1; V: TRBV6-6; CDR3: CASSPRTGAYEQYF; DNA: TGTGCCAGCAGTCCTCGGACAGGGGCCTACGAGCAGTACTTC
size: few; J: TRBJ2-3; D: .; V: TRBV30; CDR3: CAWGRPPGADTQYF; DNA: TGTGCCTGGGGGAGACCCCCAGGCGCAGATACGCAGTATTTT
size: .; J: TRBJ2-1; D: .; V: TRBV6-5; CDR3: CASSRGGIAYNEQFF; DNA: TGTGCCAGCAGCCGAGGGGGAATTGCCTACAATGAGCAGTTCTTC
size: .; J: TRBJ2-7; D: .; V: TRBV6-5; CDR3: CASSSLQTPHNEQYF; DNA: TGTGCCAGCAGCTCCCTCCAGACACCTCACAATGAGCAGTACTTC
size: few; J: TRBJ2-1; D: .; V: TRBV3-1; CDR3: CASSQGSTIGEQFF; DNA: TGTGCCAGCAGCCAAGGGAGTACGATTGGTGAGCAGTTCTTC
size: many; J: TRBJ1-2; D: .; V: TRBV29-1; CDR3: CSVEEQKAGYTF; DNA: TGCAGCGTTGAAGAACAGAAGGCTGGCTACACCTTC
size: .; J: TRBJ1-6; D: .; V: TRBV6-2/TRBV6-3; CDR3: CASSYLGNDSPLHF; DNA: TGTGCCAGCAGTTACCTGGGAAACGATTCACCCCTCCACTTT
size: many; J: TRBJ2-7; D: .; V: TRBV7-3; CDR3: CASSLTSTDYEQYF; DNA: TGTGCCAGCAGCTTAACGTCGACAGACTACGAGCAGTACTTC
size: many; J: TRBJ2-4; D: .; V: TRBV6-5; CDR3: CASSRDLVRGNIQYF; DNA: TGTGCCAGCAGTCGGGATTTGGTACGGGGAAACATTCAGTACTTC
size: .; J: TRBJ2-7; D: TRBD2; V: TRBV29-1; CDR3: CSVEGAASGGLYEQYF; DNA: TGCAGCGTTGAAGGCGCGGCCAGCGGGGGCCTCTACGAGCAGTACTTC